These 29 T cell receptor beta chains were sequenced from one sample in a study of control samples from healthy donors and cancer patients. The table came from immunoSEQ multiplex PCR; TCRdb's copy has only in-frame clones and leaves some out. The sample consists of 90,000 to 100,000 clones, around 85% of them appearing once. Material: PBMCs. The origin of the receptors is a man in his 70s with lung cancer.

This clone came up once. V and J are TRBV28 and TRBJ1-3; 11 positions match TRBD1. The CDR3 sequence is 16 residues long. The germline CDR1 and CDR2 sequences are MDHEN and SYDVKM. Trimming at V came to 7 bases and at J to 3 bases, leaving 8 bases not matched to a gene. CDR3 coding DNA: TGTGCCAGCAAGGCTGGACAGGGGGCTTTTGGAAACACCATATATTTT. It encodes CASKAGQGAFGNTIYF.

This sequence joins TRBV21-1 and TRBJ1-1. TRBV21-1 is listed as a pseudogene. The CDR3 spans 16 residues. The CDR3 protein is CASSKARRGPETEAFF. The CDR3, as DNA: TGTGCCAGCAGCAAAGCGCGGAGGGGCCCGGAGACTGAAGCTTTCTTT.

The chain couples TRBV19 to TRBJ2-5; weak D call: TRBD2 (5 bases). CDR1 and CDR2 (germline): LNHDA, SQIVND (reference sequence). This CDR3 comprises 14 residues. V lost 1 base, J lost 2 bases, and 8 bases lay in between. This CDR3 is CASSIVGSQETQYF. In DNA, the CDR3 is TGTGCCAGTAGTATAGTGGGGAGTCAAGAGACCCAGTACTTC.

This clone has only a few counts. The rearrangement joins TRBV5-1 to TRBJ2-3; TRBD2 matches 8 bases. V lost 0 bases and J lost 4; bases outside the gene matches: 13. Germline-derived CDR1 and CDR2 are SGHRS and YFSETQ. The CDR3 is 18 residues long. The CDR3 sequence is CASSLAAVAGGVADTQYF. DNA of the CDR3: TGCGCCAGCAGCTTGGCCGCGGTGGCGGGGGGAGTCGCAGATACGCAGTATTTT. The variable domain in full, with the rest retrieved from reference TRBV5-1 and TRBJ2-3, is KAGVTQTPRYLIKTRGQQVTLSCSPISGHRSVSWYQQTPGQGLQFLFEYFSETQRNKGNFPGRFSGRQFSNSRSEMNVSTLELGDSALYLCASSLAAVAGGVADTQYFGPGTRLTVL.

This sequence joins TRBV3-1 (or the pseudogene TRBV3-2) and TRBJ2-2, with 13 bases that match TRBD2. CDR3 size: 17 residues. V was clipped by 1 base and J by 4 bases; unmatched bases: 3. CDR1 and CDR2 from the germline V gene are LGHDT and YNNKEL (reference sequence). CDR3 DNA sequence: TGTGCCAGCAGCCAAGCCACTAGCGGGGGGGTCACCGGGGAGCTGTTTTTT. It yields the protein CASSQATSGGVTGELFF.

This chain joins TRBV27 and TRBJ1-5; no definite D call. CDR1 is MNHEY and CDR2 is SMNVEV in the germline V gene (reference sequence). CDR3 size: 15 residues. Trimming cost V 6 bases and J 3 bases, with 15 bases left between them. The CDR3 protein is CASRATGQINQPQHF. DNA of the CDR3: TGTGCCAGCAGGGCTACGGGTCAAATCAATCAGCCCCAGCATTTT.

The CDR3 protein is CASNPRWTTDHNEQFF. The CDR3 DNA follows: TGTGCCAGCAACCCCAGGTGGACTACCGACCACAATGAGCAGTTCTTC. V and J are TRBV27 and TRBJ2-1, with D perhaps matching TRBD2 (6 bases). Per the germline V gene, CDR1 is MNHEY and CDR2 is SMNVEV (reference sequence). The CDR3 runs 16 residues. V was pared by 7 bases and J by 5 bases, with 21 bases between.

This chain uses TRBV5-1 with TRBJ2-3; 9 positions agree with TRBD1. The CDR3 is 17 amino acids. V trimming: 2 bases; J trimming: 1 base; junction bases outside the gene matches: 8. In germline, CDR1 is SGHRS, CDR2 YFSETQ. CDR3 coding DNA: TGCGCCAGCAGCTTCCCTCGGACAGGGGAGGGCACAGATACGCAGTATTTT. Amino acid sequence: CASSFPRTGEGTDTQYF.

The chain combines TRBV28 with TRBJ1-2; no reliable D call. CDR3 size: 12 residues. CDR1 and CDR2 from the germline V gene are MDHEN and SYDVKM. V lost 7 bases, J lost 7 bases, and 13 bases lay in between. The CDR3 is CASTLGSGGYTF. DNA of the CDR3: TGTGCCAGCACTTTGGGGTCCGGTGGCTACACCTTC.

As to this clone: Other nucleotide sequences from this sample produce the same CDR3. The chain links TRBV12-3 or TRBV12-4 to TRBJ1-1; D gene ambiguous. There are 13 residues in the CDR3. The V end lost 2 bases, the J end lost 1 base, and 5 bases lay between the germline ends. DNA for the CDR3: TGTGCCAGCAGTTTACGCAGGAACACTGAAGCTTTCTTT. It encodes CASSLRRNTEAFF.

V and J are TRBV7-9 and TRBJ2-7, with TRBD2 matching over 8 bases. This CDR3 has 14 amino acids. Looked up from germline, CDR1 is SEHNR and CDR2 is FQNEAQ (reference sequence). J gave up 4 bases and V 4 bases, and 6 bases lay outside the gene matches. CDR3 nucleotides: TGTGCCAGCAGCTCTGAGACTAGCGTTTACGAGCAGTACTTC. It specifies CASSSETSVYEQYF.

This clone appeared a few times. This chain joins TRBV6-5 and TRBJ1-3; D perhaps matches TRBD1 (6 bases). This CDR3 spans 14 amino acids. Deletions cut 6 bases from V and 4 bases from J, with 13 bases between. In germline, CDR1 is MNHEY, CDR2 SVGAGI. CDR3 nucleotides: TGTGCCAGCAGGGACACAGGGCAAGGAAACACCATATATTTT. It translates to CASRDTGQGNTIYF.

This chain connects TRBV7-2 to TRBJ1-6; D is ambiguous. Trimming removed 0 bases from V and 5 bases from J, with 8 bases in between. Germline-derived CDR1 and CDR2 are SGHTA and FQGNSA. The CDR3 totals 15 residues. CDR3: CASSLAGPDNSPLHF. Here the CDR3 DNA reads TGTGCCAGCAGCTTAGCGGGTCCGGATAATTCACCCCTCCACTTT.

V is TRBV18 and J is TRBJ2-5; 7 bases line up with TRBD2. The CDR3 is 15 amino acids. V lost 3 bases, J lost 1 base, and 5 bases stayed unmatched. The V gene's germline CDR1 is KGHSH and CDR2 LQKENI. CDR3 sequence reads: CASSPQWGGQETQYF. The CDR3 DNA reads TGTGCCAGCTCACCCCAGTGGGGGGGCCAAGAGACCCAGTACTTC.

This chain links TRBV7-9 with TRBJ2-3; TRBD2 agrees at 15 bases. Trimming took 5 bases from V and 1 from J; bases not matched to a gene: 4. The CDR3 sequence is 17 residues long. Germline CDR1 SEHNR, CDR2 FQNEAQ (reference sequence). This CDR3 reads CASSPWTSGGGTDTQYF. In DNA form, the CDR3 reads TGTGCCAGCAGCCCATGGACTAGCGGGGGGGGCACAGATACGCAGTATTTT.

The CDR3 bases are TGTGCCTGGAGTGGACAGGGGGTTTCTCGTCAGCCCCAGCATTTT. Its protein product is CAWSGQGVSRQPQHF. The rearrangement links TRBV30 to TRBJ1-5, with 9 bases lining up with TRBD1. The CDR3 contains 15 residues. Germline CDR1 GTSNPN, CDR2 SVGIG (reference sequence). Trimming at V came to 1 base and at J to 6 bases, leaving 7 bases not matched to a gene.

The chain has TRBV28 and TRBJ1-6; TRBD1 might be the D (5 bases). The CDR3 runs 15 residues. Germline assignment: CDR1 MDHEN and CDR2 SYDVKM. V lost 7 bases to trimming and J lost 7 bases, with 17 bases between them. CDR3 DNA: TGTGCCAGCACCCCACCTCGGGGGAACAATTCACCCCTCCACTTT. It encodes CASTPPRGNNSPLHF.

This sequence joins TRBV5-6 and TRBJ1-1, with 7 positions matching TRBD1. The CDR3 has 15 amino acids. CDR1 SGHDT and CDR2 YYEEEE come from the germline V gene. V was pared by 1 base and J by 10 bases, with 13 bases of the junction left unmatched. The DNA for the CDR3 is TGTGCCAGCAGCTTGCCCACGGGACAGACTAGCGCAGCTTTCTTT. This translates into CASSLPTGQTSAAFF.

The rearrangement joins TRBV7-8 to TRBJ1-2, with a possible D match to TRBD1 (6 bases). The CDR3 is 15 amino acids. Germline loops: CDR1 SGHVS, CDR2 FQNEAQ. V dropped 4 bases and J dropped 4 bases, with 16 bases sitting between them. The CDR3 spells CASSSGQRGGYGYTF. CDR3 nucleotides: TGTGCCAGCAGCTCCGGACAGCGGGGGGGCTATGGCTACACCTTC.

The chain links TRBV5-4 to TRBJ1-1, with D maybe TRBD1 (5 bases). V lost 0 bases and J 0 bases, leaving 6 bases between the germline ends. The germline V gene has CDR1 SGHNT and CDR2 YYREEE (reference sequence). CDR3 length equals 14 residues. Here the CDR3 DNA reads TGTGCCAGCAGCTTGGGGGACTTGAACACTGAAGCTTTCTTT. It translates to CASSLGDLNTEAFF.

This chain joins TRBV7-8 and TRBJ2-3; D not certain. This CDR3 comprises 15 residues. Trimming left V 1 base short and J 2 bases short, with 10 bases between. CDR1 is SGHVS, CDR2 FQNEAQ, per germline. The CDR3 nucleotides are TGTGCCAGCAGCTTAGAGGTGGGCTACACAGATACGCAGTATTTT. Residues: CASSLEVGYTDTQYF.

CDR3 nucleotides: TGTGCCACCAGTGAATCCTTACGCCGAGCTTATGGCAAGCCCATATATTTT. This encodes CATSESLRRAYGKPIYF. J is TRBJ1-3 and V is TRBV24-1; D is uncertain. The germline CDR1 and CDR2 sequences are KGHDR and SFDVKD. The CDR3 covers 17 residues. With 4 bases removed from V and 11 bases from J, the gap between germline ends came to 26 bases.

This chain uses TRBV2 with TRBJ2-6; D is unresolved. This CDR3 comprises 15 residues. Germline values: CDR1 SNHLY, CDR2 FYNNEI. V was cut by 3 bases and J by 4 bases, with 10 bases left in between. The CDR3 nucleotides read TGTGCCAGCAGTGAGGTCATCCGGGGGGCCAACGTCCTGACTTTC. Translated: CASSEVIRGANVLTF. The variable domain in full, completed from reference TRBV2 and TRBJ2-6, reads EPEVTQTPSHQVTQMGQEVILRCVPISNHLYFYWYRQILGQKVEFLVSFYNNEISEKSEIFDDQFSVERPDGSNFTLKIRSTKLEDSAMYFCASSEVIRGANVLTFGAGSRLTVL.

V is TRBV19 and J is TRBJ1-2; unclear D gene. CDR3 length equals 10 residues. Germline lookup yields CDR1 LNHDA and CDR2 SQIVND (reference sequence). V shed 6 bases and J shed 11 bases, with 10 bases lying between them. In nucleotides, the CDR3 is TGTGCCAGTAGCGACGTGGGGTACACCTTC. Translating it yields CASSDVGYTF.

V is TRBV6-6 and J is TRBJ2-2, with 9 bases lining up with TRBD1. V shed 2 bases, J shed 2 bases, and the junction held 3 bases outside the gene matches. Germline lookup yields CDR1 MNHNY and CDR2 SVGAGI (reference sequence). The CDR3 is 16 residues long. The CDR3 loop reads CASSYGTGPNTGELFF. CDR3 coding DNA: TGTGCCAGCAGTTACGGGACAGGGCCCAACACCGGGGAGCTGTTTTTT.

The chain couples TRBV6-5 to TRBJ1-2, with D possibly TRBD1 on 5 matching bases. Trimming pared 0 bases from V and 4 bases from J, leaving 9 bases between. CDR3 length: 14 amino acids. Germline V gene lookup returns CDR1 MNHEY and CDR2 SVGAGI. The CDR3 DNA reads as TGTGCCAGCAGTTACTCACGCCAGGGCTATGGCTACACCTTC. It encodes CASSYSRQGYGYTF.

The chain carries TRBV7-2 and TRBJ2-5; D could derive from TRBD1 or TRBD2 (5 bases each). CDR1 is SGHTA, CDR2 FQGNSA, per germline. The CDR3 runs to 17 residues. The V end lost 2 bases, the J end lost 5 bases, and 21 bases lay between the germline ends. CDR3 protein: CASSLSPPGRPGETQYF. CDR3 in DNA: TGTGCCAGCAGCTTATCACCTCCGGGACGCCCAGGGGAGACCCAGTACTTC.

Written as DNA, the CDR3 is TGTGCCAGCAGCTTGTGGGCCCCCGGCTCACCCTCTGGAAACACCATATATTTT. As protein: CASSLWAPGSPSGNTIYF. This chain connects TRBV5-4 to TRBJ1-3; D gene unclear. Germline assignment: CDR1 SGHNT and CDR2 YYREEE (reference sequence). This CDR3 is built from 18 residues. Trimming cost V 1 base and J 0 bases, with 17 bases left between them. Based on the CDR3 plus reference TRBV5-4 and TRBJ1-3, the full variable domain is ETGVTQSPTHLIKTRGQQVTLRCSSQSGHNTVSWYQQALGQGPQFIFQYYREEENGRGNFPPRFSGLQFPNYSSELNVNALELDDSALYLCASSLWAPGSPSGNTIYFGEGSWLTVV.

This sequence joins TRBV4-1 and TRBJ2-7; possibly TRBD2 for D (6 bases). The V gene's germline CDR1 is MGHRA and CDR2 YSYEKL. V was clipped by 2 bases and J by 2 bases, with 16 bases between them. This CDR3 region has 16 residues. The DNA of the CDR3 is TGCGCCAGCAGCCAATTAGGGGACGGGAGCACCTACGAGCAGTACTTC. Protein sequence: CASSQLGDGSTYEQYF.